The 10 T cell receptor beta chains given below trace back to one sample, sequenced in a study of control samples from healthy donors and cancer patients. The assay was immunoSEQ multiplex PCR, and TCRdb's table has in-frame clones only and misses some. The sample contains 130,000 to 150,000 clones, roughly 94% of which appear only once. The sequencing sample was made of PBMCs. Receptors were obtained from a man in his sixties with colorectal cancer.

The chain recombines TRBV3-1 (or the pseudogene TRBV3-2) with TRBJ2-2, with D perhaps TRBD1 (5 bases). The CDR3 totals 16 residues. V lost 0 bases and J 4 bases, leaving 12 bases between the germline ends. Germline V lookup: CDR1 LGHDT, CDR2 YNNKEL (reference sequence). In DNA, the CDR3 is TGTGCCAGCAGCCAAGATGGCAGGGCGGCCACCGGGGAGCTGTTTTTT. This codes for CASSQDGRAATGELFF.

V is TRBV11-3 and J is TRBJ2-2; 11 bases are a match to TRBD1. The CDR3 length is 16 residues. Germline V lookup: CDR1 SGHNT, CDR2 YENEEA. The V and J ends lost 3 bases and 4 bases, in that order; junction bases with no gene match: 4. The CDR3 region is CASSFSGTGGTGELFF. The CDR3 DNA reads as TGTGCCAGCAGCTTCTCCGGGACAGGGGGCACCGGGGAGCTGTTTTTT.

The CDR3 protein is CASSLAGSQPQHF. The CDR3 DNA reads TGCGCCAGCAGCTTGGCAGGGTCTCAGCCCCAGCATTTT. This chain connects TRBV5-1 to TRBJ1-5; TRBD1 might be the D (5 bases). V shed 0 bases and J shed 6 bases, with 7 bases lying between them. The CDR3 sequence is 13 residues long. Germline CDR1 SGHRS, CDR2 YFSETQ.

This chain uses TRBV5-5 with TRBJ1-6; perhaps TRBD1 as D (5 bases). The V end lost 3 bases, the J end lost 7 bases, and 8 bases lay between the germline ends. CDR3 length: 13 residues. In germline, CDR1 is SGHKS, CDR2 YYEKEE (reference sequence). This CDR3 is CASSSGRNSPLHF. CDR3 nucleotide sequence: TGTGCCAGCAGCTCGGGACGGAATTCACCCCTCCACTTT.

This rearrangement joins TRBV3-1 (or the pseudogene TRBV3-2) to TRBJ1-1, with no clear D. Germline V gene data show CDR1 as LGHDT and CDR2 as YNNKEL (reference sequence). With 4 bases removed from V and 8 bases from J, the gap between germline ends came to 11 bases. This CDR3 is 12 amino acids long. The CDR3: CASSRLEGEAFF. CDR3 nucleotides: TGTGCCAGCAGCCGACTGGAAGGCGAAGCTTTCTTT.

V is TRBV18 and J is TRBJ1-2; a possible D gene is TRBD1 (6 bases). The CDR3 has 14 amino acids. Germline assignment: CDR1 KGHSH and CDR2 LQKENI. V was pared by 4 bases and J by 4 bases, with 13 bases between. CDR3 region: CASSHTQGTYGYTF. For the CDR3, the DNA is TGTGCCAGCTCACACACACAGGGTACCTATGGCTACACCTTC.

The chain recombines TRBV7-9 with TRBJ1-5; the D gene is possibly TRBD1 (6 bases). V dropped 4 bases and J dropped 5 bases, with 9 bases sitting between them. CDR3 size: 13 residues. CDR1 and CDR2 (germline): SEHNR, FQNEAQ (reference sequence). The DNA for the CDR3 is TGTGCCAGCAGCTCGTCAGGGGATCAGCCCCAGCATTTT. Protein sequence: CASSSSGDQPQHF.

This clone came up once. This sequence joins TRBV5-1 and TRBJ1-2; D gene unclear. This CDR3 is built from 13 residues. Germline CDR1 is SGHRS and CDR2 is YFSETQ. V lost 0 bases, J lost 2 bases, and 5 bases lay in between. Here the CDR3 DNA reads TGCGCCAGCAGCTTGGGGGAAAACTATGGCTACACCTTC. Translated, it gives CASSLGENYGYTF.

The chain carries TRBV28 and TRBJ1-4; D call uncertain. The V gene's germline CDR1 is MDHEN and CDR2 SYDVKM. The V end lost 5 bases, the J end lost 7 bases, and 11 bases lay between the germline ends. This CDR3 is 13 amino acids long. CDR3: CASSLGATEKLFF. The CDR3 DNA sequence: TGTGCCAGCAGTCTCGGAGCAACTGAAAAACTGTTTTTT.

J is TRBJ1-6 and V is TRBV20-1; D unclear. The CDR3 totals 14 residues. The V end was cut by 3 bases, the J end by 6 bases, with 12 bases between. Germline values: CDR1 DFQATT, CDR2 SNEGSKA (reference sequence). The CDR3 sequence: CSASEGYSNSPLHF. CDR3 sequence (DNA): TGCAGTGCTAGTGAGGGCTACAGTAATTCACCCCTCCACTTT.